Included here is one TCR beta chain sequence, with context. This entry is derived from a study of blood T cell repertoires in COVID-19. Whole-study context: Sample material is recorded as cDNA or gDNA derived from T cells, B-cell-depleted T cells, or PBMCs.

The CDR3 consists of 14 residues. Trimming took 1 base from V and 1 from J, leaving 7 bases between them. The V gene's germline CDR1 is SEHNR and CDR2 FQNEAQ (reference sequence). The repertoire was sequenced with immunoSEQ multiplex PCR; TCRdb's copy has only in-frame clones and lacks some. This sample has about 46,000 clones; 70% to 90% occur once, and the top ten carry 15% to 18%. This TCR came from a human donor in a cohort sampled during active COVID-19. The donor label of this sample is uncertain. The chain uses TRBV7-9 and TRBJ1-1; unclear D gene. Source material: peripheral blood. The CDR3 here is CASSLELQNTEAFF. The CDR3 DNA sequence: TGTGCCAGCAGCTTAGAACTACAGAACACTGAAGCTTTCTTT.